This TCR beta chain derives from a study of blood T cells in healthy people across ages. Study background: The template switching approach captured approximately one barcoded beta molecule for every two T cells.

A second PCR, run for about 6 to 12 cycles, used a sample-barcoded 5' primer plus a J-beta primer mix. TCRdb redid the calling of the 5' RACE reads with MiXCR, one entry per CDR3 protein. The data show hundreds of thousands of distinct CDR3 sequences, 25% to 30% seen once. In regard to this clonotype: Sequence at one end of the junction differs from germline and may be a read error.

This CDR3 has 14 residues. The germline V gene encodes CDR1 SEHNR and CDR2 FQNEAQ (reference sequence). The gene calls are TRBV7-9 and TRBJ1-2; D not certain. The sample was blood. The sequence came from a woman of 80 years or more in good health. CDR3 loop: CASSLVFGNYDYTF. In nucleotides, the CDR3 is TGTGCCAGCAGCTTAGTTTTTGGTAACTATGACTACACCTTC.